This is a list of T cell receptor beta chains from one sample in a study of T cells and copy number aberrations in small-cell lung cancer. Only in-frame clones appear in the TCRdb table, and some are missing; sequencing was by immunoSEQ multiplex PCR. The sample has about 450 clones; 65% to 85% are singletons. Source material: tumor tissue. Receptors were obtained from a woman aged 60-70 years with small cell lung cancer. CDR3s include the opening cysteine and the closing phenylalanine or tryptophan.

TRBV6-1 CASRPGGGHGQPQHF
TRBV7-2 CASSLWSRGGNTIYF
TRBV7-8 CASSEWGRTDTQYF
TRBV28 CASTSGANYGYTF
TRBV9 CASTFGGAGANVLTF
TRBV15 CATSRDSGAVYGYTF
TRBV2 CASSDGGGMEQPQHF
TRBV6-1 CASRVRGGNIQYF
TRBV7-2 CASSLSGPTGGYTF
TRBV7-9 CASSRDRGDYEQYF
TRBV30 CAWSRGDSNEKLFF
TRBV6-1 CASSARTAQTGELFF
TRBV30 CAWSESGRQPQHF
TRBV6-1 CASSVRGPYEQYF
TRBV12-5 CASGLGPNYGYTF
TRBV6-1 CASSHSNQPQHF
TRBV13 CASSPLNLAGDTGELFF
TRBV10-1 CASSEGQGYEQYF